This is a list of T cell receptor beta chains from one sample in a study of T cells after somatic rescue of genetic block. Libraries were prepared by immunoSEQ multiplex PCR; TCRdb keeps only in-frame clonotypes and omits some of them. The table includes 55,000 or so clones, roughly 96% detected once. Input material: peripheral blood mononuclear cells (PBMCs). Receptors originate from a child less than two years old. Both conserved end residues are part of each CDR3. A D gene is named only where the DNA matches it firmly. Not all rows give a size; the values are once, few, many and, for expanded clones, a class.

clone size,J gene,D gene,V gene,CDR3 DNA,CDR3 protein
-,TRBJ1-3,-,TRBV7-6,TGTGCCAGCAGCTTACCGTTATCTGGAAACACCATATATTTT,CASSLPLSGNTIYF
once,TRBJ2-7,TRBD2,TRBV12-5,TGTGCTAGTGGTTTGGTAAAAGGGGCGGGAGGGCCCAACGAGCAGTACTTC,CASGLVKGAGGPNEQYF
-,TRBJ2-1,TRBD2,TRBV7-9,TGTGCCAGCAGCCTCGGGACTAGACCCAAAAATGAGCAGTTCTTC,CASSLGTRPKNEQFF
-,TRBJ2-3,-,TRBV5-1,TGCGCCAGCAGCTTGGCATGGGAGGATACGCAGTATTTT,CASSLAWEDTQYF
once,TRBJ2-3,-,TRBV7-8,TGTGCCAGCAGCTTGGGCGCTCTACTCACAGATACGCAGTATTTT,CASSLGALLTDTQYF
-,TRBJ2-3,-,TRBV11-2,TGTGCCAGCAATTGGTGGGAGGTGACAGATACGCAGTATTTT,CASNWWEVTDTQYF
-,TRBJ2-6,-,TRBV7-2,TGTGCCAGCAGCTTAGATCTGGTCCCTGGGGCCAACGTCCTGACTTTC,CASSLDLVPGANVLTF
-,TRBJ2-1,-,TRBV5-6,TGTGCCAGCAGCTTGAATCTCCCGGCCTACAATGAGCAGTTCTTC,CASSLNLPAYNEQFF
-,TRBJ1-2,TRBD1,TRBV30,TGTGCCTGGAGTCCGGGACAGGGAAATGGCTACACCTTC,CAWSPGQGNGYTF
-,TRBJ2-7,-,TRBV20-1,TGCAGTGCTAGAGAGATCTACGAGCAGTACTTC,CSAREIYEQYF
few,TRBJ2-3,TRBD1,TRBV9,TGTGCCAGCAGCGAACGCCTACAGGGGCGCTACACAGATACGCAGTATTTT,CASSERLQGRYTDTQYF
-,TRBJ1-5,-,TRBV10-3,TGTGCCATCAGGGCCTATAGCAATCAGCCCCAGCATTTT,CAIRAYSNQPQHF
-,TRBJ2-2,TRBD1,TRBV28,TGTGCCAGCAGTTTAACAGGGGCGAACACCGGGGAGCTGTTTTTT,CASSLTGANTGELFF
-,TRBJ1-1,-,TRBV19,TGTGCCAGTAGTAGGGTGAACACTGAAGCTTTCTTT,CASSRVNTEAFF
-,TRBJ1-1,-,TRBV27,TGTGCCAGCAGCCCCCGACAGAACACTGAAGCTTTCTTT,CASSPRQNTEAFF
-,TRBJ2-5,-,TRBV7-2,TGTGCCAGCAGCTTGCGACAGCTCCAAGAGACCCAGTACTTC,CASSLRQLQETQYF
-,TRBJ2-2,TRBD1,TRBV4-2,TGTGCCAGCAGAAAAGGACAGGGGAGTGCCGGGGAGCTGTTTTTT,CASRKGQGSAGELFF